These T cell receptor beta chains were read from a single sample in a study of Graves' ophthalmopathy and Graves' hyperthyroidism. Via MiXCR, TCRdb re-called the multiplex PCR reads, giving one row per CDR3 protein. The repertoire includes roughly 500,000 distinct CDR3 sequences, around 15% of them detected once, and 8% to 10% sits in the top ten. Material: blood. These receptors all stem from a woman aged 25 to 45 with Graves' ophthalmopathy. CDR3s include the opening cysteine and the closing phenylalanine or tryptophan. A D gene is named only where the DNA matches it firmly. Expanded clones get a size class; other rows say once, few or many, or leave the size out.

clone_size j_call d_call v_call cdr3_aa cdr3_nt
many TRBJ1-2 . TRBV13 CASSPIRADLEIRSLGYGYTF TGTGCCAGCAGCCCTATACGGGCGGACCTGGAGATAAGGTCGCTAGGCTATGGCTACACCTTC
few TRBJ2-2 . TRBV7-6 CASSSRGASGTGELFF TGTGCTAGCAGCTCGAGGGGGGCCTCGGGCACCGGGGAGCTGTTTTTT
. TRBJ2-5 TRBD2 TRBV4-1 CASSQGRSGGAETQYF TGCGCCAGCAGCCAAGGACGTAGCGGGGGGGCGGAGACCCAGTACTTC
few TRBJ2-1 TRBD2 TRBV11-3 CASSLSSSAGEHNEQFF TGTGCCAGCAGCTTATCTTCGTCGGCGGGGGAACACAATGAGCAGTTCTTC
many TRBJ2-7 . TRBV12-3/TRBV12-4 CASSLSEEQYF TGTGCCAGCAGTCTCAGTGAGGAGCAGTACTTC
many TRBJ1-5 . TRBV29-1 CSVGEGLNQPQHF TGCAGCGTTGGGGAGGGTCTAAATCAGCCCCAGCATTTT
many TRBJ2-7 . TRBV20-1 CSATGSSYEQYF TGCAGTGCTACCGGTAGCTCCTACGAGCAGTACTTC
. TRBJ1-2 TRBD1 TRBV27 CASSLQQGPTFYGYTF TGTGCCAGCAGTCTCCAACAGGGGCCGACTTTCTATGGCTACACCTTC
many TRBJ1-6 TRBD1 TRBV28 CASSFPSRQGLGSPLHF TGTGCCAGCAGTTTCCCCTCTAGACAGGGCCTCGGTTCACCCCTCCACTTT
many TRBJ1-2 . TRBV5-6 CASSFRGNKGYTF TGTGCCAGCAGCTTCCGGGGTAATAAAGGCTACACCTTC
many TRBJ2-7 TRBD2 TRBV7-2 CASSFGTSGSSYEQYF TGTGCCAGCAGCTTCGGGACTAGCGGGAGTTCCTACGAGCAGTACTTC
many TRBJ2-7 . TRBV6-1 CASSAFKDAYEQYF TGTGCCAGCAGTGCGTTTAAGGATGCCTACGAGCAGTACTTC
many TRBJ1-6 . TRBV12-3/TRBV12-4 CASMWTSSYNSPLHF TGTGCCAGCATGTGGACCTCCTCCTATAATTCACCCCTCCACTTT
many TRBJ1-2 TRBD1 TRBV6-5 CASGPQGTYGHTF TGTGCCAGCGGGCCACAGGGGACCTATGGCCACACCTTC
many TRBJ1-1 . TRBV5-1 CASAPVLSTEAFF TGCGCCAGCGCTCCGGTGCTTTCCACTGAAGCTTTCTTT